This entry is about one T cell receptor beta chain. Under the authors' procedure: How many nucleated cells were present was estimated from reference gene primer amplification. Using immunoSEQ multiplex PCR, the repertoire was profiled, and TCRdb retains in-frame clones only, with some absent. V, J and clone size were drawn from that table, and D and trimming were deduced from the DNA. Altogether some 89,000 clones are present, 65% to 85% being singletons, with the ten largest covering about 4.4%. The data are from a study of blood T cell repertoires in COVID-19. As for the study in general: COVID-19 samples from acute and convalescent phases originated in the United States, Italy and Spain. Sample material is recorded as cDNA or gDNA derived from T cells, B-cell-depleted T cells, or PBMCs.

Sequenced: peripheral blood. The receptor's source is a man aged 55 to 70 with acute or convalescent COVID-19.

In nucleotides, the CDR3 is TGCGCCAGCAGCCGGACAGGGTTCGGGGCCAAAAACATTCAGTACTTC. Translating it yields CASSRTGFGAKNIQYF. The chain joins TRBV10-2 to TRBJ2-4, with 8 bases fitting TRBD1. CDR1 and CDR2 from the germline V gene are WSHSY and SAAADI. V was pared by 6 bases and J by 1 base, with 8 bases of the junction left unmatched. This CDR3 contains 16 residues.